This T cell receptor beta chain comes out of a study of cytomegalovirus exposure and HLA in healthy donors. The study, taken as a whole, reports: Sequencing artifact likely explains a cluster of highly shared sequence variants. Serostatus for CMV was the only available immune exposure information.

Regarding this clone: What it binds is not known.

CMV serostatus was not recorded for this donor. The primer mix had 60 Vbeta and 13 Jbeta primers. Data came from immunoSEQ multiplex PCR; TCRdb stores just in-frame clones and leaves some out. The sample includes about 130,000 clones, approximately 72% of them seen just once. The receptor comes from a human donor in good health. Sequencing used PBMCs.

In DNA form, the CDR3 reads TGTGCCAGCAGTTCCCTTAGCGGGGGTCCAGATACGCAGTATTTT. This codes for CASSSLSGGPDTQYF. The gene calls are TRBV28 and TRBJ2-3; TRBD2 matches at 9 bases. The germline gives CDR1 MDHEN, CDR2 SYDVKM. With V trimmed by 4 bases and J by 4 bases, 6 bases remained unmatched. CDR3 length equals 15 residues.